This entry concerns a single T cell receptor beta chain. Per the germline V gene, CDR1 is SGHRS and CDR2 is YFSETQ. Unmatched junction bases numbered 8, after V lost 0 bases and J lost 3 bases. This CDR3 region has 17 residues. Repertoires were generated with immunoSEQ multiplex PCR, while TCRdb's copy carries only in-frame clones and drops some. The sample shows some 250,000 clones, about 85% of them seen only once. The data derive from a study of blood T cell repertoires in COVID-19. The rearrangement uses TRBV5-1 and TRBJ2-3; 9 nucleotides match TRBD1. The sequencing input was peripheral blood. The sequence was collected from a man under 40 who had recovered from COVID-19. The CDR3 DNA sequence: TGCGCCAGCAGCTTGGGGTGGACAGGGGAGAGTACAGATACGCAGTATTTT. Encoded protein: CASSLGWTGESTDTQYF.